A selection of T cell receptor beta chains follows, all from one sample in a study of tumor-infiltrating lymphocytes in localized non-small cell lung cancer. Profiling relied on immunoSEQ multiplex PCR, and the TCRdb table lists in-frame clones only, not all of them. The sample lists roughly 14,000 clones; 82% were seen once. Input material: lung tumor tissue. The receptors were gathered from a human donor with non-small cell lung cancer. The CDR3 runs from the conserved cysteine through the conserved F or W. D genes are given only for firm matches. A row's size may be missing; if present it is once, few, many or a size class.

clone_size	v_call	j_call	d_call	cdr3_nt	cdr3_aa
-	TRBV2	TRBJ2-7	TRBD1	TGTGCCAGCAGCCGGACAGGCAACTCCTACGAGCAGTACTTC	CASSRTGNSYEQYF
-	TRBV30	TRBJ2-3	-	TGTGCCTGGAGCCCCCGGCGGGCTAGCACAGATACGCAGTATTTT	CAWSPRRASTDTQYF
-	TRBV28	TRBJ1-1	-	TGTGCCAGCAAGAAGGTGTGGGCTGAAGCTTTCTTT	CASKKVWAEAFF
-	TRBV19	TRBJ2-3	TRBD2	TGTGCCAGTAGTATAAGTGGTAGCGGGGCCACAGATACGCAGTATTTT	CASSISGSGATDTQYF
-	TRBV5-1	TRBJ2-2	-	TGCGCCAGCAGCTTGTGGGGGGACGCGAACACCGGGGAGCTGTTTTTT	CASSLWGDANTGELFF
once	TRBV14	TRBJ1-1	-	TGTGCCAGCAGCCCTCTGGAGGGGCTGAACACTGAAGCTTTCTTT	CASSPLEGLNTEAFF
-	TRBV27	TRBJ1-1	-	TGTGCCAGCAGATCAAACGGGGGGACTGAAGCTTTCTTT	CASRSNGGTEAFF
-	TRBV6-6	TRBJ1-5	-	TGTGCCAGCAGTTATGGGACCAGGGAGAGTCAGCCCCAGCATTTT	CASSYGTRESQPQHF
-	TRBV14	TRBJ1-5	-	TGTGCCAGCAGCCAAGATTACCATCAGCCCCAGCATTTT	CASSQDYHQPQHF
-	TRBV28	TRBJ2-5	-	TGTGCCAGCAGGTTCGGGGGTAAAGAGACCCAGTACTTC	CASRFGGKETQYF
-	TRBV7-2	TRBJ2-7	TRBD2	TGTGCCAGCAGCCCCCCGGCTAGCGGGAGTTACGAGCAGTACTTC	CASSPPASGSYEQYF
-	TRBV19	TRBJ1-2	-	TGTGCCAGTAGTATTTCAGGGACTACTAACTATGGCTACACCTTC	CASSISGTTNYGYTF
-	TRBV5-6	TRBJ2-1	TRBD2	TGTGCCAGCAGCCCGGGACTAGCGGGGGATTCAGGTGAGCAGTTCTTC	CASSPGLAGDSGEQFF
-	TRBV6-1	TRBJ1-5	-	TGTGCCAGCAGTGAAGTAGGGGAGTCCCAGCATTTT	CASSEVGESQHF
-	TRBV5-8	TRBJ1-4	TRBD1	TGTGCCAGCAGCCTGTGGACAGGTCCTAATGAAAAACTGTTTTTT	CASSLWTGPNEKLFF
-	TRBV18	TRBJ2-1	-	TGTGCCAGCTCACAGGGTAACAATGAGCAGTTCTTC	CASSQGNNEQFF
-	TRBV27	TRBJ2-5	-	TGTGCCAGCAGCTCCACGGGAACTAGCACCGAGACCCAGTACTTC	CASSSTGTSTETQYF
-	TRBV28	TRBJ1-1	-	TGTGCCAGCAGTTTTAGGAGGAACACTGAAGCTTTCTTT	CASSFRRNTEAFF
-	TRBV21-1	TRBJ2-7	-	TGTGCCAGCAGCAACCATGACGGACAGGGGTACGAGCAGTACTTC	CASSNHDGQGYEQYF
-	TRBV2	TRBJ2-1	-	TGTGCCAGCAGTGAAGAGGCCGGGGTTGAGCAGTTCTTC	CASSEEAGVEQFF
-	TRBV2	TRBJ2-1	-	TGTGCCAGCAGAGATGTAAGGGTTAGTGAGCAGTTCTTC	CASRDVRVSEQFF
-	TRBV30	TRBJ2-2	TRBD2	TGTGCCTGGAGTCACACACTAGCGGGAGCCACCGGGGAGCTGTTTTTT	CAWSHTLAGATGELFF
-	TRBV30	TRBJ1-6	-	TGTGCCTGGAGTGGGGGGAATAATTCACCCCTCCACTTT	CAWSGGNNSPLHF
-	TRBV6-5	TRBJ1-4	TRBD1	TGTGCCAGCAGAAATACAGGGGGAACTAATGAAAAACTGTTTTTT	CASRNTGGTNEKLFF